This paragraph covers one T cell receptor beta chain sequence. Its antigen remains unknown. This sample stems from a study of OX40 agonist ivuxolimab in advanced cancers. V was clipped by 3 bases and J by 4 bases; unmatched bases: 5. Germline values: CDR1 KGHSH, CDR2 LQKENI. The CDR3 has 17 amino acids. The assay was immunoSEQ multiplex PCR, and TCRdb's table has in-frame clones only and misses some. The data contain tens of thousands of clones, over 75% of them singletons. Autoimmune disease history or systemic immunosuppression excluded patients. Findings and limits, study-wide: There were, on average, more expanded clones in CD8+ T cells than in CD4+.

The sample was CD4+ or CD8+ T cells sorted from blood, taken in a trial of the OX40 agonist ivuxolimab. This TCR was sampled from an adult with an advanced solid tumor such as melanoma, head and neck, liver or kidney cancer. The chain couples TRBV18 to TRBJ2-3; TRBD2 matches at 15 bases. The CDR3 loop reads CASSPGLAGGVADTQYF. The CDR3 DNA follows: TGTGCCAGCTCACCCGGACTAGCGGGAGGGGTGGCAGATACGCAGTATTTT.